These T cell receptor beta chains were read from a single sample in a study of blood T cell repertoires in COVID-19. Only in-frame clones appear in the TCRdb table, and some are missing; sequencing was by immunoSEQ multiplex PCR. Of under 170,000 clones listed, approximately 90% were seen once; the top ten hold around 4.6%. The sequencing input was peripheral blood. These receptors all stem from a woman aged 60-70 years with active or convalescent COVID-19. Each CDR3 is given with its conserved first and last residue. Fields, in order: clone size, D gene, V gene, J gene, CDR3 DNA, CDR3 protein. The D gene is left open where the match is weak. Clone sizes are given selectively: once, few, many, or a class where the clone is expanded.

>.|TRBD2|TRBV9|TRBJ2-3
TGTGCCAGCAGCGTAGAAGGTAGCGGGGGGGCTACAGATACGCAGTATTTT
CASSVEGSGGATDTQYF
>.|.|TRBV5-6|TRBJ2-2
TGTGCCAGCAGCTTGGGGGGGCTCACCGGGGAGCTGTTTTTT
CASSLGGLTGELFF
>.|TRBD1|TRBV3-1/TRBV3-2|TRBJ1-6
TGTGCCAGCGGGACAGGGGCCAATTCACCCCTCCACTTT
CASGTGANSPLHF
>once|TRBD1|TRBV10-3|TRBJ1-5
TGTGCCATCAGTGAAACGGGGCAGGGGGATCAGCCCCAGCATTTT
CAISETGQGDQPQHF
>few|TRBD1|TRBV10-3|TRBJ1-5
TGTGCCATCAGTGGGGACAGTAATAGCAATCAGCCCCAGCATTTT
CAISGDSNSNQPQHF
>.|.|TRBV7-2|TRBJ2-2
TGTGCCAGCAAGGGGGACCCCCAGTCCGGGGAGCTGTTTTTT
CASKGDPQSGELFF
>.|.|TRBV10-3|TRBJ2-5
TGTGCCATCAGTGAGTCTACGGGACAAGAGACCCAGTACTTC
CAISESTGQETQYF
>few|.|TRBV19|TRBJ1-6
TGTGCCAGTAGTATAGAAGGGGTGACAATAAACTCACCCCTCCACTTT
CASSIEGVTINSPLHF
>.|.|TRBV19|TRBJ2-5
TGTGCCAGTAGTATAGTCAGCCAAGAGACCCAGTACTTC
CASSIVSQETQYF
>few|.|TRBV12-1|TRBJ1-5
TGTGCCAGCAGCTTGGACAGGGTGGGCAATCAGCCCCAGCATTTT
CASSLDRVGNQPQHF
>.|.|TRBV7-2|TRBJ2-2
TGTGCCAGCAGCCGCGGGGCACCCGGGGAGCTGTTTTTT
CASSRGAPGELFF
>.|TRBD2|TRBV5-1|TRBJ2-7
TGCGCCAGCAGCCCAAGCACTAGCGGGGTCACCTACGAGCAGTACTTC
CASSPSTSGVTYEQYF
>.|TRBD2|TRBV11-2|TRBJ2-3
TGTGCCAGCAGCCAGGGACTAGCGTCAGTCACAGATACGCAGTATTTT
CASSQGLASVTDTQYF
>.|.|TRBV4-3|TRBJ1-6
TGCGCCAGCAGCCAAGACGGGGCCGGAGGGTATTCACCCCTCCACTTT
CASSQDGAGGYSPLHF
>.|.|TRBV5-4|TRBJ2-5
TGTGCCAGCAGCTTGGAGGGAGGACGGGAGACCCAGTACTTC
CASSLEGGRETQYF
>.|.|TRBV29-1|TRBJ1-5
TGCAGCGTAGCCGGGGGGACTGGGCAGCCCCAGCATTTT
CSVAGGTGQPQHF
>few|.|TRBV19|TRBJ1-5
TGTGCCAGTAGTGGAGGAGGGCCCCAGCATTTT
CASSGGGPQHF
>.|.|TRBV9|TRBJ1-3
TGTGCCAGCAGCGTAGATCTCTATACACGGGACACCATATATTTT
CASSVDLYTRDTIYF
>.|TRBD1|TRBV7-8|TRBJ1-2
TGTGCCAGCAGCTTAGGCGGACAGGAGACCTATGGCTACACCTTC
CASSLGGQETYGYTF
>few|.|TRBV4-1|TRBJ2-1
TGCGCCAGCAGCCACCTGGGCGGGGTGTCCTACAATGAGCAGTTCTTC
CASSHLGGVSYNEQFF
>.|TRBD1|TRBV7-2|TRBJ1-1
TGTGCCAGCAGCTCCTTTACAGGGGTGGGGACTGAAGCTTTCTTT
CASSSFTGVGTEAFF
>.|.|TRBV5-1|TRBJ1-4
TGCGCCCGCAGCCGAGGGGGGGTATCAACTAATGAAAAACTGTTTTTT
CARSRGGVSTNEKLFF
>.|.|TRBV7-3|TRBJ1-2
TGTGCCAGCAGCGTAGACATTAACTATGGCTACACCTTC
CASSVDINYGYTF
>.|.|TRBV7-2|TRBJ1-5
TGTGCCAGCAGCTTAATAAATGGTCAGGCCCAGCATTTT
CASSLINGQAQHF
>.|.|TRBV6-5|TRBJ1-2
TGTGCCAGCACCCTACAGTCGGGGGTTGGTGGCTACACCTTC
CASTLQSGVGGYTF
>.|TRBD1|TRBV5-1|TRBJ2-5
TGCGCCAGCAGCTTGTCAGGGGGCTGGGAGACCCAGTACTTC
CASSLSGGWETQYF
>.|TRBD1|TRBV5-1|TRBJ1-4
TGCGCCAGCAGCCCCCGACAGGGAGGAGTCGCAACTAATGAAAAACTGTTTTTT
CASSPRQGGVATNEKLFF
>.|.|TRBV20-1|TRBJ2-4
TGCAGTGGAGGGCGGTCCAACATTCAGTACTTC
CSGGRSNIQYF
>.|TRBD2|TRBV2|TRBJ2-3
TGTGCCAGCAGCGAACTAGCGTGGGCCCCAGATACGCAGTATTTT
CASSELAWAPDTQYF
>.|TRBD2|TRBV2|TRBJ2-7
TGTGCCAGCAGTGAAGTTACTAGCGGCACCTACGAGCAGTACTTC
CASSEVTSGTYEQYF
>.|TRBD1|TRBV20-1|TRBJ1-5
TGCAGTGCTAGTCAATCACAGGGGGCGCAGAATCAGCCCCAGCATTTT
CSASQSQGAQNQPQHF
>.|TRBD2|TRBV24-1|TRBJ2-1
TGTGCCACCAGTCGGGGGGGAGGTAGTTATGAGCAGTTCTTC
CATSRGGGSYEQFF
>few|TRBD1|TRBV4-3|TRBJ1-6
TGCGCCAGCAGCCAAGATTGGACAGGGGAAGTAAGTGATAATTCACCCCTCCACTTT
CASSQDWTGEVSDNSPLHF
>.|TRBD1|TRBV6-2/TRBV6-3|TRBJ1-1
TGTGCCAGCAGTTACGGGACAGGGAGTACTGAAGCTTTCTTT
CASSYGTGSTEAFF
>.|TRBD1|TRBV14|TRBJ2-5
TGTGCCAGCAGCCAAGGATGGCAGGGGGCGGGGACCCAGTACTTC
CASSQGWQGAGTQYF
>.|.|TRBV6-6|TRBJ2-3
TGTGCCAGCAGTTCGGACCTGGGGCCAGATACGCAGTATTTT
CASSSDLGPDTQYF
>.|TRBD1|TRBV7-9|TRBJ1-2
TGTGCCAGCAGCTCTCCGGGACAGGATCCTGAGAACTATGGCTACACCTTC
CASSSPGQDPENYGYTF